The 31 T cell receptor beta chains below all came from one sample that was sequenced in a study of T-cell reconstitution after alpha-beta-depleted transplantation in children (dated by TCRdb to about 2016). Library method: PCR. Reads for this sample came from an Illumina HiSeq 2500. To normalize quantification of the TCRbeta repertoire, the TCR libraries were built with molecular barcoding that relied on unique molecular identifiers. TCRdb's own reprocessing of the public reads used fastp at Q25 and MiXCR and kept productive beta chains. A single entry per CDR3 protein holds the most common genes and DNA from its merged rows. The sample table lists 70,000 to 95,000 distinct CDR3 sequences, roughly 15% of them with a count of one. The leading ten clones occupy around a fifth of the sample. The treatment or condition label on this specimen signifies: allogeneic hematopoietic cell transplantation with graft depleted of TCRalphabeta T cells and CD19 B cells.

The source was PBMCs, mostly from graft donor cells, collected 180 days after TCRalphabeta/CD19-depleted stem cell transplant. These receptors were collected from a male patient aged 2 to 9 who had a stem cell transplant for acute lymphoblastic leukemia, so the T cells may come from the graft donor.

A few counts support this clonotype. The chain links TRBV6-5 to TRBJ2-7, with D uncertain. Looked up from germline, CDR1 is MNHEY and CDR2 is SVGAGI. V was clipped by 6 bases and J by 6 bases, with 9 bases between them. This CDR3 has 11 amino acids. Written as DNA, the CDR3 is TGTGCCAGCAGCTCGCCCCCCGAGCAGTACTTC. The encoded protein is CASSSPPEQYF.

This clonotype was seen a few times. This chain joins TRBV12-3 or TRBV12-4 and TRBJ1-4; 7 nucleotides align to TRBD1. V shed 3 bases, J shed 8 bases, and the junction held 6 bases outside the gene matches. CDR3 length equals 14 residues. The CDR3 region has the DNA TGTGCCAGCAGTTTCGGACAGGTCGAGGAAAAACTGTTTTTT. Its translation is CASSFGQVEEKLFF.

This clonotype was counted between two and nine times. The CDR3, as DNA: TGTGCCAGCAGCTTAGCGGTATTGGTCACTGAAGCTTTCTTT. Encoded protein: CASSLAVLVTEAFF. The chain carries TRBV7-2 and TRBJ1-1, with no clear D. This CDR3 is built from 14 residues. Trimming removed 0 bases from V and 4 bases from J, with 9 bases in between. The germline gives CDR1 SGHTA, CDR2 FQGNSA. Combining the CDR3 with reference TRBV7-2 and TRBJ1-1 gives the whole variable domain GAGVSQSPSNKVTEKGKDVELRCDPISGHTALYWYRQSLGQGLEFLIYFQGNSAPDKSGLPSDRFSAERTGGSVSTLTIQRTQQEDSAVYLCASSLAVLVTEAFFGQGTRLTVV.

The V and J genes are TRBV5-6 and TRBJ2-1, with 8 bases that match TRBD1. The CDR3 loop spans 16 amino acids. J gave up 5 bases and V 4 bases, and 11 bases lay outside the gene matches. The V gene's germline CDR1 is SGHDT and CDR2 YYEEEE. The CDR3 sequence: CASSRLGGQGNNEQFF. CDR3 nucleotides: TGTGCCAGCAGCCGTCTGGGAGGACAGGGAAACAATGAGCAGTTCTTC. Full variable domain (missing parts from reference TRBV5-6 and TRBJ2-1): DAGVTQSPTHLIKTRGQQVTLRCSPKSGHDTVSWYQQALGQGPQFIFQYYEEEERQRGNFPDRFSGHQFPNYSSELNVNALLLGDSALYLCASSRLGGQGNNEQFFGPGTRLTVL.

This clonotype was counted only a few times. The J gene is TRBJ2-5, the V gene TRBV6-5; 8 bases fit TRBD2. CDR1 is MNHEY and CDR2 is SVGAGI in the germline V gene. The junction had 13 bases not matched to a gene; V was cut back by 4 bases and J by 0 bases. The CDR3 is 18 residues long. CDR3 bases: TGTGCCAGCAGTTTTTTCCCTCTCGAGCGGGGGTACCAAGAGACCCAGTACTTC. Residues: CASSFFPLERGYQETQYF.

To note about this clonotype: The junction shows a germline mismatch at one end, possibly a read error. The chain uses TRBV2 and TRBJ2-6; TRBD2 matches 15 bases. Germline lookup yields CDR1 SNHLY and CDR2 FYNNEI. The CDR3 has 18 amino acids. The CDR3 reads CTSSWTSGGASGANVLTF. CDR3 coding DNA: TGTACCAGCAGTTGGACTAGCGGGGGGGCCTCTGGGGCCAACGTCCTGACTTTC.

The CDR3 DNA reads as TGCGCCAGCAGTGCGCAGGGATTCACCGGGGAGCTGTTTTTT. Translating it yields CASSAQGFTGELFF. The V and J genes are TRBV10-1 and TRBJ2-2; perhaps TRBD1 as D (5 bases). This CDR3 is 14 amino acids long. Trimming left V 4 bases short and J 4 bases short, with 10 bases between. CDR1 is WNHNN and CDR2 is SYGVQD in the germline V gene (reference sequence).

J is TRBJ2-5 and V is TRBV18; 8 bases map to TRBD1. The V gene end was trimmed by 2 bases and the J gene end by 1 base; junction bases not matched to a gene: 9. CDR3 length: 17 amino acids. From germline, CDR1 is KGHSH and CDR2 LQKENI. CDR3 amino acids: CASSPSMGQEIQETQYF. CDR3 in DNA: TGTGCCAGCTCACCATCAATGGGACAGGAGATCCAAGAGACCCAGTACTTC.

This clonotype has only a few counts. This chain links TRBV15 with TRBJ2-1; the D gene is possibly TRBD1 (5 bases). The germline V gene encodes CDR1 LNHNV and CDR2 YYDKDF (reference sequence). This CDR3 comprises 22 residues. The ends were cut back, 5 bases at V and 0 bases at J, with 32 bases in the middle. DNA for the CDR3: TGTGCCACCAGCGAACGATTTACAGGTTTCGAACTTTCCTTGAGCTCCTACAATGAGCAGTTCTTC. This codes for CATSERFTGFELSLSSYNEQFF.

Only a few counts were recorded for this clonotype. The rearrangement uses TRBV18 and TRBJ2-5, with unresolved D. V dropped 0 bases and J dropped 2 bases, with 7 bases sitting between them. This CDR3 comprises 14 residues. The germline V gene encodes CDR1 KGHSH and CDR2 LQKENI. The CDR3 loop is CASSPPLRQETQYF. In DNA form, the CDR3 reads TGTGCCAGCTCACCACCGCTGAGACAAGAGACCCAGTACTTC.

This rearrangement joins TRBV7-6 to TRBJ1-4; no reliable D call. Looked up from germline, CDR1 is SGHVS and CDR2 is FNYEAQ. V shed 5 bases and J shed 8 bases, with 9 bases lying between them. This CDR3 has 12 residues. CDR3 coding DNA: TGTGCCAGCAGCCTCGGGAGGGAAAAACTGTTTTTT. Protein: CASSLGREKLFF.

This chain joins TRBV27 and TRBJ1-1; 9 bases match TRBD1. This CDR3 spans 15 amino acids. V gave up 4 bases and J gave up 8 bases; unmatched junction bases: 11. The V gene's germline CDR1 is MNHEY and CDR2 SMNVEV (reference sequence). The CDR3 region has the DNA TGTGCCAGCAGTTATCTACGACAGGGGGTCACCGAAGCTTTCTTT. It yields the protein CASSYLRQGVTEAFF.

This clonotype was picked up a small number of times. The CDR3 nucleotides are TGTGCCAGCAGTCGTACCACCAAGGGACAGAATTATGGCTACACCTTC. This translates into CASSRTTKGQNYGYTF. The chain carries TRBV6-2 or TRBV6-3 and TRBJ1-2, with 7 bases that match TRBD1. The CDR3 loop spans 16 amino acids. The germline CDR1 and CDR2 sequences are MNHEY and SVGEGT. V shed 5 bases, J shed 5 bases, and the junction held 14 bases outside the gene matches.

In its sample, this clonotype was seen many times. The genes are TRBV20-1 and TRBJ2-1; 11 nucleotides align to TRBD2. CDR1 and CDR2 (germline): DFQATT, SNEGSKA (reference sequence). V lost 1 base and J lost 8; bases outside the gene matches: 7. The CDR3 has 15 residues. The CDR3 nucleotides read TGCAGTGCTAGAGGGCAACTAGCGGGAGCCCATGAGCAGTTCTTC. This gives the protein CSARGQLAGAHEQFF.

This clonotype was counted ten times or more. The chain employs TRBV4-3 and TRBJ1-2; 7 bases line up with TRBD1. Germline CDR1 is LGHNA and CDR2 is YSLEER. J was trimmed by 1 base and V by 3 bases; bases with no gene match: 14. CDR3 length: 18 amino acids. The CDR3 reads CASSQLTGVGVNNYGYTF. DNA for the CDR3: TGCGCCAGCAGCCAGCTCACAGGGGTTGGGGTTAATAACTATGGCTACACCTTC.

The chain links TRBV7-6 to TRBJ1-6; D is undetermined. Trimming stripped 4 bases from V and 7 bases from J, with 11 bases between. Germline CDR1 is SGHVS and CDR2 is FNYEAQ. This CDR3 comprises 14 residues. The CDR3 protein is CASSSSRLNSPLHF. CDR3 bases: TGTGCCAGCAGCTCTTCCAGGTTAAATTCACCCCTCCACTTT.

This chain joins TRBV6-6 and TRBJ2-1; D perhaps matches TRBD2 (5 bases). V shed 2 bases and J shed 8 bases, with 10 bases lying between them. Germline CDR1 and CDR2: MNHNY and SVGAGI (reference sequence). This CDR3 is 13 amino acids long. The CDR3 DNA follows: TGTGCCAGCAGTTACGGTAATAGCGATGAGCAGTTCTTC. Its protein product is CASSYGNSDEQFF.

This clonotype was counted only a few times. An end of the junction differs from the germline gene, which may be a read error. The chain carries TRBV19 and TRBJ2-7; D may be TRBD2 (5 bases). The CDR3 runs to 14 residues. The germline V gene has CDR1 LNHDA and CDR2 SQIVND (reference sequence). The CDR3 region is CASRAGRTRDEQYF. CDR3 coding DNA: TGTGCAAGTAGGGCCGGCAGAACGAGGGACGAGCAGTACTTC.

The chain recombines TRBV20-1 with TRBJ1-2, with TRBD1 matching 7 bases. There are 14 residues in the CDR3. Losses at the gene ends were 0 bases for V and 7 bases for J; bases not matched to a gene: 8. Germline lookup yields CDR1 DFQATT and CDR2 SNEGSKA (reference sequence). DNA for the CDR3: TGCAGTGCTAGAGACCTAGACAGGGCGATTGGCTACACCTTC. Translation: CSARDLDRAIGYTF.

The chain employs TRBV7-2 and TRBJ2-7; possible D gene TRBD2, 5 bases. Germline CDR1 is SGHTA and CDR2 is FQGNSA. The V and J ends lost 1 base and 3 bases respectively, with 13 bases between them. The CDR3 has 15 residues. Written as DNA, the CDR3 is TGTGCCAGCAGCTTAGGCGGGTTGGGAGACTACGAGCAGTACTTC. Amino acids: CASSLGGLGDYEQYF.

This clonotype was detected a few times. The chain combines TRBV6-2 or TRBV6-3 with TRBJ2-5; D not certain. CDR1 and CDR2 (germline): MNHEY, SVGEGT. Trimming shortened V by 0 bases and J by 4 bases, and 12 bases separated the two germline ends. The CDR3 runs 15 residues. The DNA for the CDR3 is TGTGCCAGCAGTTACTCCGTGAGACAAGGAGAGACCCAGTACTTC. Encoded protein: CASSYSVRQGETQYF.

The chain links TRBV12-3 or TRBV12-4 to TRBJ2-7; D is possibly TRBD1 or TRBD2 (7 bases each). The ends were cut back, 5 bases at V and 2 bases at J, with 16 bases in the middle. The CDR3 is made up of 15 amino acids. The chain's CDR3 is CASSQSGTATYEQYF. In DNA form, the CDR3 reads TGTGCCAGCAGTCAAAGCGGGACAGCAACCTACGAGCAGTACTTC.

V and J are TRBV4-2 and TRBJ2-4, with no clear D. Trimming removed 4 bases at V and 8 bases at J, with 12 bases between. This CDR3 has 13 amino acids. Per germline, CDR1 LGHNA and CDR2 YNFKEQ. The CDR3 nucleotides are TGTGCCAGCAGCCCCGAGGTGGGTGACATTCAGTACTTC. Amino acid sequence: CASSPEVGDIQYF.

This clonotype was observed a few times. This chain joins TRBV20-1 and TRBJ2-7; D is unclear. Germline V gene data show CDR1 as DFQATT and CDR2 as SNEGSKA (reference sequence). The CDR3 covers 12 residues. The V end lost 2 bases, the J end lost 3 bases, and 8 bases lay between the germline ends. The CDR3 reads CSARSGIYEQYF. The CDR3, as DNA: TGCAGTGCTAGATCAGGAATCTACGAGCAGTACTTC.

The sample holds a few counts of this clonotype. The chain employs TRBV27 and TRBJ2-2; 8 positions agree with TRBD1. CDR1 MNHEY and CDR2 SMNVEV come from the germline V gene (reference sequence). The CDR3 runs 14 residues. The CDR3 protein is CGSRGQANTGELFF. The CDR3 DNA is TGTGGGAGTAGGGGACAGGCGAACACCGGGGAGCTGTTTTTT.

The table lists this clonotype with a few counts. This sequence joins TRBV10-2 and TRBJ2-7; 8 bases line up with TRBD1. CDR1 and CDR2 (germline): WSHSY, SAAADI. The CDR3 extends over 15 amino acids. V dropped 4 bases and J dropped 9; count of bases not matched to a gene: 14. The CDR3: CASSGSGTGNVGQYF. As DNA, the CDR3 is TGCGCCAGCAGTGGTTCTGGGACAGGAAACGTCGGGCAGTACTTC.

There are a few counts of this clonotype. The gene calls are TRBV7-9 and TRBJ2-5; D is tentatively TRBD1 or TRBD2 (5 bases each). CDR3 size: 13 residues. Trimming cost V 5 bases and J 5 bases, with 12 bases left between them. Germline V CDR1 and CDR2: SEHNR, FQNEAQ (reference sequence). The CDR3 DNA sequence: TGTGCCAGCAGCGTCAACTGGGGGGAGACCCAGTACTTC. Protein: CASSVNWGETQYF.

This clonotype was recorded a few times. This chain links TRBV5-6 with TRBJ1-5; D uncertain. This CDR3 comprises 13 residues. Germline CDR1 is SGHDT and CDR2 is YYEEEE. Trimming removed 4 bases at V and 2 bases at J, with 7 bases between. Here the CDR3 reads CASSVGRNQPQHF. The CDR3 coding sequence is TGTGCCAGCAGCGTAGGTCGCAATCAGCCCCAGCATTTT.

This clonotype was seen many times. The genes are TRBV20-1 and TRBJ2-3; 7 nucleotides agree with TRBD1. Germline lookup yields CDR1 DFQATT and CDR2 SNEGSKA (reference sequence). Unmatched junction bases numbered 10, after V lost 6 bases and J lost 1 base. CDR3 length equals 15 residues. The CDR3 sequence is CSASPRDRGTDTQYF. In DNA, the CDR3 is TGCAGTGCCTCCCCCCGGGACAGAGGCACAGATACGCAGTATTTT.

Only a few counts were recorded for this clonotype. The CDR3 region has the DNA TGTGCCAGCAGTACCCGGACTAGCTGGGATACGCAGTATTTT. This sequence encodes CASSTRTSWDTQYF. V is TRBV12-3 or TRBV12-4 and J is TRBJ2-3; 8 positions match TRBD2. The CDR3 contains 14 residues. The V segment lost 5 bases and the J segment 6 bases; nucleotides outside the gene matches: 7.

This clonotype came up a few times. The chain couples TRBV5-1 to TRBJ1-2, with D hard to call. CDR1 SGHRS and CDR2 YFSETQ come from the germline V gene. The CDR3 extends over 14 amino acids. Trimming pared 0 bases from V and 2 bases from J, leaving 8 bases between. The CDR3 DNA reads TGCGCCAGCAGCTTGGTGCCCAACAACTATGGCTACACCTTC. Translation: CASSLVPNNYGYTF. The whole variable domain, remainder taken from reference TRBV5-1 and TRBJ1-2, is KAGVTQTPRYLIKTRGQQVTLSCSPISGHRSVSWYQQTPGQGLQFLFEYFSETQRNKGNFPGRFSGRQFSNSRSEMNVSTLELGDSALYLCASSLVPNNYGYTFGSGTRLTVV.